Shown below are 24 T cell receptor beta chains from a single sample sequenced in a study of T cell responses to AZD1222 COVID-19 vaccine. The method was immunoSEQ multiplex PCR; TCRdb's version includes in-frame clones alone and lacks a portion of them. The repertoire includes about 78,000 clones, roughly nine tenths of them detected once, and over 3% sits in the top ten. Sequencing was performed on peripheral blood, taken 28 days after the second AZD1222 dose. The source of these receptors is an adult who received the AZD1222 COVID-19 vaccine.

Points on this clone: Germline is not matched at one junction end, which may reflect a read error. This chain links TRBV11-2 with TRBJ2-2, with no clear D. Looked up from germline, CDR1 is SGHAT and CDR2 is FQNNGV. This CDR3 contains 16 residues. CDR3 region: CASSLDPGIFTEELFF. The CDR3 region has the DNA TGTGCCAGCAGCTTAGATCCCGGTATCTTCACCGAGGAGCTGTTTTTT.

The chain employs TRBV7-9 and TRBJ2-1, with a weak D call TRBD2 (5 bases). The CDR3 has 13 residues. CDR1 and CDR2 from the germline V gene are SEHNR and FQNEAQ (reference sequence). V gave up 6 bases and J gave up 5 bases, with 11 bases separating them. Written as DNA, the CDR3 is TGTGCCAGCAGGAAACTAGGAAACAATGAGCAGTTCTTC. Residues: CASRKLGNNEQFF.

This chain links TRBV5-1 with TRBJ2-7; 11 bases are a match to TRBD2. CDR3 length: 15 amino acids. The V gene end was trimmed by 3 bases and the J gene end by 5 bases; junction bases not matched to a gene: 7. The germline gives CDR1 SGHRS, CDR2 YFSETQ. The CDR3 DNA is TGCGCCAGCAGCTCCTCTAGCGGGAGGTATCACGAGCAGTACTTC. As protein: CASSSSSGRYHEQYF.

The sample holds one count of this clone. The V gene is TRBV5-5, the J gene TRBJ2-3; the D gene is possibly TRBD2 (5 bases). This CDR3 has 15 amino acids. V was pared by 4 bases and J by 6 bases, with 18 bases between. Germline CDR1 SGHKS, CDR2 YYEKEE (reference sequence). CDR3 bases: TGTGCCAGCAGCCCCAACCAGCGCGGGCCTGATACGCAGTATTTT. Its protein is CASSPNQRGPDTQYF.

The chain carries TRBV9 and TRBJ1-2; D is undetermined. Germline lookup yields CDR1 SGDLS and CDR2 YYNGEE. The ends were cut back, 0 bases at V and 10 bases at J, with 13 bases in the middle. The CDR3 sequence is 13 residues long. In DNA form, the CDR3 reads TGTGCCAGCAGCGTAGATAAGGGTCGTGACTACACCTTC. Translated: CASSVDKGRDYTF.

V and J are TRBV12-5 and TRBJ2-6; possible D gene TRBD1, 5 bases. The V gene's germline CDR1 is LGHNT and CDR2 FRNRAP. The CDR3 is 15 residues long. V was cut by 6 bases and J by 0 bases, with 9 bases left in between. CDR3: CASGPGPSGANVLTF. The CDR3, as DNA: TGTGCTAGTGGCCCAGGGCCCTCTGGGGCCAACGTCCTGACTTTC. Full variable domain (outside the CDR3, taken from reference TRBV12-5 and TRBJ2-6): DARVTQTPRHKVTEMGQEVTMRCQPILGHNTVFWYRQTMMQGLELLAYFRNRAPLDDSGMPKDRFSAEMPDATLATLKIQPSEPRDSAVYFCASGPGPSGANVLTFGAGSRLTVL.

V is TRBV18 and J is TRBJ1-5; 7 bases line up with TRBD1. This CDR3 comprises 16 residues. Germline trimming cut 5 bases from V and 8 bases from J; bases unmatched to any gene: 15. Germline values: CDR1 KGHSH, CDR2 LQKENI. The CDR3, as DNA: TGTGCCAGCTCATCGGACGAGGGGGCGGCCGGCAAGCCCCAGCATTTT. Its protein product is CASSSDEGAAGKPQHF.

This chain links TRBV5-4 with TRBJ2-5, with TRBD2 identical over 7 bases. The germline CDR1 and CDR2 sequences are SGHNT and YYREEE (reference sequence). Trimming at V came to 2 bases and at J to 5 bases, leaving 15 bases not matched to a gene. There are 17 residues in the CDR3. The CDR3 reads CASSLGDFWEGRETQYF. CDR3 DNA sequence: TGTGCCAGCAGCTTAGGGGACTTTTGGGAGGGCAGGGAGACCCAGTACTTC. Combining the CDR3 with reference TRBV5-4 and TRBJ2-5 gives the whole variable domain ETGVTQSPTHLIKTRGQQVTLRCSSQSGHNTVSWYQQALGQGPQFIFQYYREEENGRGNFPPRFSGLQFPNYSSELNVNALELDDSALYLCASSLGDFWEGRETQYFGPGTRLLVL.

The chain has TRBV5-1 and TRBJ1-6; the D is unclear. CDR1 SGHRS and CDR2 YFSETQ come from the germline V gene. V gave up 0 bases and J gave up 5 bases, with 12 bases separating them. The CDR3 spans 16 residues. The CDR3 protein is CASSLGRATNNSPLHF. The DNA of the CDR3 is TGCGCCAGCAGCTTGGGAAGGGCCACGAATAATTCACCCCTCCACTTT.

This chain uses TRBV28 with TRBJ2-6; D remains ambiguous. The germline CDR1 and CDR2 sequences are MDHEN and SYDVKM. The CDR3 has 14 residues. Deletions cut 3 bases from V and 4 bases from J, with 7 bases between. CDR3 nucleotides: TGTGCCAGCAGTTTGCCGACCGGGGCCAACGTCCTGACTTTC. Translating gives CASSLPTGANVLTF.

The rearrangement uses TRBV29-1 and TRBJ2-1; tentatively, D is TRBD1 (6 bases). The CDR3 contains 12 residues. Trimming pared 2 bases from V and 9 bases from J, leaving 11 bases between. Germline values: CDR1 SQVTM, CDR2 ANQGSEA. The CDR3 region is CSVELAQGEQFF. The CDR3, as DNA: TGCAGCGTTGAATTAGCACAGGGTGAGCAGTTCTTC.

CDR3 sequence (DNA): TGCGCCAGCAGAGAAGGGGCGGAGCAGTTCTTC. Translation: CASREGAEQFF. The chain links TRBV5-1 to TRBJ2-1; the D gene is possibly TRBD1 (5 bases). The CDR3 spans 11 residues. Between the trimmed V and J ends, which lost 5 bases and 10 bases, there was a span of 10 bases. CDR1 is SGHRS and CDR2 is YFSETQ in the germline V gene.

The chain uses TRBV6-2 or TRBV6-3 and TRBJ1-2, with D perhaps matching TRBD1 (5 bases). The germline V gene encodes CDR1 MNHEY and CDR2 SVGEGT. The CDR3 is 11 residues long. The V end was cut by 5 bases, the J end by 8 bases, with 9 bases between. This chain's CDR3 is CASSGASGYTF. CDR3 in DNA: TGTGCCAGCAGTGGGGCCAGCGGCTACACCTTC.

The V gene is TRBV3-1 (or the pseudogene TRBV3-2), the J gene TRBJ1-1; no clear D. Trimming cost V 5 bases and J 8 bases, with 9 bases left between them. This CDR3 has 11 amino acids. From germline, CDR1 is LGHDT and CDR2 YNNKEL (reference sequence). The CDR3 loop reads CASSDSDEAFF. DNA of the CDR3: TGTGCCAGCAGCGATAGCGACGAAGCTTTCTTT.

The chain couples TRBV3-1 (or the pseudogene TRBV3-2) to TRBJ1-1; perhaps TRBD1 as D (5 bases). The germline CDR1 and CDR2 sequences are LGHDT and YNNKEL (reference sequence). Trimming stripped 0 bases from V and 5 bases from J, with 16 bases between. This CDR3 has 16 amino acids. The CDR3 sequence is CASSQDFQGRGTEAFF. CDR3 DNA: TGTGCCAGCAGCCAAGATTTCCAGGGCCGGGGAACTGAAGCTTTCTTT.

The chain carries TRBV7-9 and TRBJ1-5, with D uncertain. V was trimmed by 5 bases and J by 0 bases, leaving 5 bases between them. The CDR3 sequence is 13 residues long. CDR1 and CDR2 (germline): SEHNR, FQNEAQ (reference sequence). The CDR3 loop is CASSQDSNQPQHF. The CDR3 nucleotides read TGTGCCAGCAGCCAGGATAGCAATCAGCCCCAGCATTTT.

V gene TRBV5-4 combines with J gene TRBJ2-7, with 9 positions matching TRBD1. The germline V gene encodes CDR1 SGHNT and CDR2 YYREEE (reference sequence). Germline trimming cut 0 bases from V and 3 bases from J; bases unmatched to any gene: 10. The CDR3 consists of 17 residues. DNA of the CDR3: TGTGCCAGCAGCTTGGGGGCAACAGGGGGCATTAGCTACGAGCAGTACTTC. This sequence encodes CASSLGATGGISYEQYF.

J is TRBJ2-1 and V is TRBV7-3, with 8 bases that match TRBD2. CDR3 length: 13 residues. V shed 4 bases and J 8 bases; nucleotides not matched to a gene: 4. Germline-derived CDR1 and CDR2 are SGHTA and FQGTGA. CDR3 in amino acids: CASSSTGGDEQFF. Written as DNA, the CDR3 is TGTGCCAGCAGCTCAACCGGGGGGGATGAGCAGTTCTTC.

In this sample, this clone turned up once. The chain links TRBV14 to TRBJ2-3; possible D gene TRBD2, 5 bases. Germline values: CDR1 SGHDN, CDR2 FVKESK. The CDR3 has 16 amino acids. Trimming removed 0 bases at V and 2 bases at J, with 12 bases between. CDR3 sequence: CASSQDGNIVTDTQYF. Here the CDR3 DNA reads TGTGCCAGCAGCCAAGACGGGAACATCGTCACAGATACGCAGTATTTT.

The rearrangement joins TRBV7-2 to TRBJ1-1; D call uncertain. With 1 base removed from V and 6 bases from J, the gap between germline ends came to 15 bases. Germline CDR1 and CDR2: SGHTA and FQGNSA. The length of the CDR3 is 15 residues. The CDR3 DNA is TGTGCCAGCAGCTTAGAACGGATTGGGATGGCTGAAGCTTTCTTT. Translation: CASSLERIGMAEAFF.

V is TRBV3-1 (or the pseudogene TRBV3-2) and J is TRBJ2-5, with D possibly TRBD2 on 6 matching bases. CDR1 and CDR2 (germline): LGHDT, YNNKEL (reference sequence). The V end was cut by 0 bases, the J end by 5 bases, with 13 bases between. This CDR3 is built from 15 residues. CDR3 bases: TGTGCCAGCAGCCAAGATGGGGGGATGGAGGAGACCCAGTACTTC. Translating it yields CASSQDGGMEETQYF.

This rearrangement joins TRBV9 to TRBJ2-2; 7 nucleotides align to TRBD2. CDR1 and CDR2 from the germline V gene are SGDLS and YYNGEE. Trimming removed 2 bases from V and 3 bases from J; junction bases left unmatched: 4. This CDR3 has 15 residues. CDR3 bases: TGTGCCAGCAGCGTTAGCGGGCCCCACACCGGGGAGCTGTTTTTT. Protein product: CASSVSGPHTGELFF.

This chain uses TRBV5-4 with TRBJ2-5; 13 bases map to TRBD2. The junction had 6 bases not matched to a gene; V was cut back by 4 bases and J by 3 bases. The CDR3 is 16 residues long. Germline V gives CDR1 SGHNT, CDR2 YYREEE (reference sequence). CDR3 residues: CASSGRTSGGKETQYF. DNA for the CDR3: TGTGCCAGCAGCGGGAGGACTAGCGGGGGAAAAGAGACCCAGTACTTC.

The chain recombines TRBV15 with TRBJ1-3, with D unclear. The V gene lost 0 bases and the J gene lost 3 bases, with 6 bases spanning the gap. Germline loops: CDR1 LNHNV, CDR2 YYDKDF (reference sequence). The CDR3 is made up of 14 amino acids. The CDR3 reads CATSREAGGNTIYF. The CDR3, as DNA: TGTGCCACCAGCAGAGAAGCTGGTGGAAACACCATATATTTT.